The rows below give T cell receptor beta chains drawn from one sample of a study of spatial heterogeneity in lung cancer. TCRdb redid the calling of the 5' RACE reads with MiXCR, one entry per CDR3 protein. Of roughly 46,000 distinct CDR3 sequences in the sample, roughly 10% were seen once. Sample: PBMCs, taken at follow-up. The receptors were gathered from a male donor with early-stage non-small cell lung cancer. CDR3s include the opening cysteine and the closing phenylalanine or tryptophan. A D gene is named only where the DNA matches it firmly. Part of the rows lack a size; the others show once, few, many or a class for expanded clones.

v_call: TRBV2
d_call: TRBD1
j_call: TRBJ1-6
clone_size: few
cdr3_aa: CASRPGQAYSPLHF
cdr3_nt: TGTGCCAGCCGACCGGGACAGGCCTATTCACCCCTCCACTTT

v_call: TRBV6-6
d_call: TRBD1
j_call: TRBJ1-1
clone_size: many
cdr3_aa: CASSSPGQGKAEAFF
cdr3_nt: TGTGCCAGCAGTTCACCGGGACAGGGTAAGGCTGAAGCTTTCTTT

v_call: TRBV20-1
d_call: TRBD2
j_call: TRBJ2-5
clone_size: .
cdr3_aa: CSAALAGGVQETQYF
cdr3_nt: TGCAGTGCCGCACTAGCGGGGGGGGTCCAAGAGACCCAGTACTTC

v_call: TRBV30
d_call: TRBD2
j_call: TRBJ2-1
clone_size: few
cdr3_aa: CAWSKSGRTEQFF
cdr3_nt: TGTGCCTGGAGTAAAAGCGGGAGGACTGAGCAGTTCTTC

v_call: TRBV29-1
d_call: .
j_call: TRBJ1-1
clone_size: many
cdr3_aa: CSGNREWDTEAFF
cdr3_nt: TGCAGCGGGAACAGGGAATGGGACACTGAAGCTTTCTTT

v_call: TRBV28
d_call: TRBD2
j_call: TRBJ2-5
clone_size: many
cdr3_aa: CATKDRTSGGFYPETQYF
cdr3_nt: TGTGCTACGAAGGACAGGACTAGCGGGGGGTTTTACCCGGAGACCCAGTACTTC

v_call: TRBV23-1
d_call: .
j_call: TRBJ2-1
clone_size: many
cdr3_aa: CASTPDSYNEQFF
cdr3_nt: TGCGCCAGCACCCCGGACAGCTACAATGAGCAGTTCTTC

v_call: TRBV19
d_call: TRBD1
j_call: TRBJ1-5
clone_size: many
cdr3_aa: CASTKSPGQGGNQPQHF
cdr3_nt: TGTGCCAGTACCAAGTCCCCGGGACAGGGGGGCAATCAGCCCCAGCATTTT

v_call: TRBV14
d_call: TRBD1
j_call: TRBJ2-7
clone_size: many
cdr3_aa: CASSLRQGAYEQYF
cdr3_nt: TGTGCCAGCAGCTTAAGACAGGGGGCCTACGAGCAGTACTTC

v_call: TRBV15
d_call: TRBD2
j_call: TRBJ2-3
clone_size: few
cdr3_aa: CATSLQGLAGAAGLDTQYF
cdr3_nt: TGTGCCACCAGCTTACAGGGACTAGCGGGGGCCGCTGGCTTGGATACGCAGTATTTT

v_call: TRBV12-3/TRBV12-4
d_call: .
j_call: TRBJ2-2
clone_size: many
cdr3_aa: CASSLGFTNTGELFF
cdr3_nt: TGTGCCAGCAGTTTGGGCTTCACGAACACCGGGGAGCTGTTTTTT

v_call: TRBV12-3/TRBV12-4
d_call: .
j_call: TRBJ1-4
clone_size: few
cdr3_aa: CASSFRGLKGEKLFF
cdr3_nt: TGTGCCAGCAGTTTTAGGGGACTTAAAGGTGAAAAACTGTTTTTT

v_call: TRBV20-1
d_call: TRBD2
j_call: TRBJ2-1
clone_size: few
cdr3_aa: CSARAAGDYNEQFF
cdr3_nt: TGCAGTGCTAGGGCAGCGGGAGACTACAATGAGCAGTTCTTC

v_call: TRBV4-3
d_call: .
j_call: TRBJ1-4
clone_size: few
cdr3_aa: CASSQDPVPGGNEKLFF
cdr3_nt: TGCGCCAGCAGCCAAGATCCTGTACCGGGGGGTAATGAAAAACTGTTTTTT

v_call: TRBV4-3
d_call: .
j_call: TRBJ1-2
clone_size: many
cdr3_aa: CASSHDLDGNVYGYTF
cdr3_nt: TGCGCCAGCAGCCATGATCTTGACGGAAATGTCTATGGCTACACCTTC

v_call: TRBV7-9
d_call: .
j_call: TRBJ2-7
clone_size: few
cdr3_aa: CASSPRSDHSYEQYF
cdr3_nt: TGTGCCAGCAGCCCCCGATCTGACCACTCCTACGAGCAGTACTTC

v_call: TRBV7-9
d_call: .
j_call: TRBJ2-1
clone_size: many
cdr3_aa: CASSLMGVEQFF
cdr3_nt: TGTGCCAGCAGCTTAATGGGAGTTGAGCAGTTCTTC

v_call: TRBV7-2
d_call: .
j_call: TRBJ2-4
clone_size: few
cdr3_aa: CASSFRGTNIQYF
cdr3_nt: TGTGCCAGCAGCTTTCGGGGAACCAACATTCAGTACTTC

v_call: TRBV11-1
d_call: TRBD2
j_call: TRBJ2-1
clone_size: .
cdr3_aa: CASSLLRTSGRTNNEQFF
cdr3_nt: TGTGCCAGCAGCTTACTACGGACTAGCGGGAGGACCAACAATGAGCAGTTCTTC

v_call: TRBV7-2
d_call: TRBD2
j_call: TRBJ2-7
clone_size: many
cdr3_aa: CASSLTSGGSYEQYF
cdr3_nt: TGTGCCAGCAGCTTGACCAGCGGGGGCTCCTACGAGCAGTACTTC

v_call: TRBV10-3
d_call: .
j_call: TRBJ1-3
clone_size: many
cdr3_aa: CATTPGAGNTIYF
cdr3_nt: TGTGCCACTACCCCGGGGGCTGGAAACACCATATATTTT

v_call: TRBV20-1
d_call: TRBD2
j_call: TRBJ2-7
clone_size: few
cdr3_aa: CSARDSGSSYEQYF
cdr3_nt: TGCAGTGCTAGAGATAGCGGGAGCTCCTACGAGCAGTACTTC

v_call: TRBV20-1
d_call: TRBD2
j_call: TRBJ2-1
clone_size: few
cdr3_aa: CSAPAGYYNEQFF
cdr3_nt: TGCAGTGCTCCAGCGGGGTACTACAATGAGCAGTTCTTC

v_call: TRBV9
d_call: .
j_call: TRBJ1-2
clone_size: .
cdr3_aa: CASSAHLTDTYGYTF
cdr3_nt: TGTGCCAGCAGCGCCCACCTGACAGACACCTATGGCTACACCTTC

v_call: TRBV7-2
d_call: .
j_call: TRBJ2-5
clone_size: few
cdr3_aa: CASSSFVETQYF
cdr3_nt: TGTGCCAGCAGCTCCTTCGTAGAGACCCAGTACTTC

v_call: TRBV4-3
d_call: .
j_call: TRBJ1-5
clone_size: many
cdr3_aa: CASSQDLGNQPQHF
cdr3_nt: TGCGCCAGCAGCCAAGATTTGGGCAATCAGCCCCAGCATTTT

v_call: TRBV18
d_call: .
j_call: TRBJ2-1
clone_size: many
cdr3_aa: CASSPPGTNEQFF
cdr3_nt: TGTGCCAGCTCACCCCCAGGAACCAATGAGCAGTTCTTC

v_call: TRBV6-5
d_call: TRBD1
j_call: TRBJ1-2
clone_size: .
cdr3_aa: CASRGGSNYGYTF
cdr3_nt: TGTGCCAGCCGAGGGGGCTCCAACTATGGCTACACCTTC

v_call: TRBV12-3/TRBV12-4
d_call: TRBD2
j_call: TRBJ2-2
clone_size: many
cdr3_aa: CASSLLAGPGELFF
cdr3_nt: TGTGCCAGCAGTTTGCTAGCGGGACCCGGGGAGCTGTTTTTT

v_call: TRBV6-5
d_call: .
j_call: TRBJ2-3
clone_size: many
cdr3_aa: CASSWGRDRGDTQYF
cdr3_nt: TGTGCCAGCAGTTGGGGCAGGGATAGAGGGGATACGCAGTATTTT

v_call: TRBV3-1
d_call: .
j_call: TRBJ1-6
clone_size: .
cdr3_aa: CASSQTGPNSPLHF
cdr3_nt: TGTGCCAGCAGCCAAACAGGACCCAATTCACCCCTCCACTTT

v_call: TRBV20-1
d_call: .
j_call: TRBJ1-1
clone_size: .
cdr3_aa: CSARIQGNTEAFF
cdr3_nt: TGCAGTGCCAGAATCCAGGGGAACACTGAAGCTTTCTTT

v_call: TRBV4-1
d_call: .
j_call: TRBJ2-3
clone_size: few
cdr3_aa: CASSQVGWGGPTDTQYF
cdr3_nt: TGCGCCAGCAGCCAAGTGGGATGGGGTGGCCCCACAGATACGCAGTATTTT

v_call: TRBV7-2
d_call: TRBD2
j_call: TRBJ2-1
clone_size: many
cdr3_aa: CASSLGGLVWEQFF
cdr3_nt: TGTGCCAGCAGCTTGGGGGGACTAGTTTGGGAGCAGTTCTTC

v_call: TRBV7-7
d_call: .
j_call: TRBJ2-2
clone_size: many
cdr3_aa: CASSLTGATSGELFF
cdr3_nt: TGTGCCAGCAGCTTGACGGGGGCTACCTCCGGGGAGCTGTTTTTT

v_call: TRBV3-1
d_call: .
j_call: TRBJ2-5
clone_size: many
cdr3_aa: CASSLRRDQETQYF
cdr3_nt: TGTGCCAGCAGCTTGAGAAGAGATCAAGAGACCCAGTACTTC

v_call: TRBV5-1
d_call: TRBD2
j_call: TRBJ2-3
clone_size: many
cdr3_aa: CASSLASAGGSTDTQYF
cdr3_nt: TGCGCCAGCAGCTTGGCCTCCGCGGGGGGAAGCACAGATACGCAGTATTTT

v_call: TRBV6-1
d_call: .
j_call: TRBJ2-3
clone_size: few
cdr3_aa: CASSDGGSTDTQYF
cdr3_nt: TGTGCCAGCAGTGATGGGGGGAGCACAGATACGCAGTATTTT

v_call: TRBV7-3
d_call: .
j_call: TRBJ2-3
clone_size: many
cdr3_aa: CASSFGPADTQYF
cdr3_nt: TGTGCCAGCAGCTTCGGTCCCGCAGATACGCAGTATTTT

v_call: TRBV11-2
d_call: .
j_call: TRBJ1-6
clone_size: few
cdr3_aa: CASRVIGSRNSPLHF
cdr3_nt: TGTGCCAGCAGGGTTATCGGTAGCCGAAATTCACCCCTCCACTTT

v_call: TRBV18
d_call: TRBD2
j_call: TRBJ2-7
clone_size: many
cdr3_aa: CASSPGGRSYEQYF
cdr3_nt: TGTGCCAGCTCACCTGGCGGGAGGTCGTACGAGCAGTACTTC

v_call: TRBV27
d_call: .
j_call: TRBJ2-7
clone_size: large
cdr3_aa: CASSPTGAGEQYF
cdr3_nt: TGTGCCAGCAGTCCGACTGGAGCGGGTGAGCAGTACTTC

v_call: TRBV7-3
d_call: TRBD2
j_call: TRBJ2-2
clone_size: many
cdr3_aa: CASSLIRTSGAGELFF
cdr3_nt: TGTGCCAGCAGCTTAATCCGGACTAGCGGGGCCGGGGAGCTGTTTTTT

v_call: TRBV12-3/TRBV12-4
d_call: .
j_call: TRBJ2-5
clone_size: many
cdr3_aa: CASTPGRVETQYF
cdr3_nt: TGTGCCAGCACCCCTGGACGGGTGGAGACCCAGTACTTC

v_call: TRBV7-2
d_call: .
j_call: TRBJ2-7
clone_size: few
cdr3_aa: CASSLVITGAEQYF
cdr3_nt: TGTGCCAGCAGCTTAGTTATAACCGGGGCCGAGCAGTACTTC

v_call: TRBV20-1
d_call: TRBD1
j_call: TRBJ1-1
clone_size: many
cdr3_aa: CSPWRTGETEAFF
cdr3_nt: TGCAGCCCCTGGAGGACAGGGGAAACTGAAGCTTTCTTT

v_call: TRBV5-1
d_call: TRBD2
j_call: TRBJ2-7
clone_size: many
cdr3_aa: CASSGGTSGPGYEQYF
cdr3_nt: TGCGCCAGCAGCGGGGGGACTAGCGGCCCGGGTTACGAGCAGTACTTC

v_call: TRBV7-9
d_call: TRBD1
j_call: TRBJ1-1
clone_size: .
cdr3_aa: CASSSTGKKASVLSEAFF
cdr3_nt: TGTGCCAGCAGCTCGACAGGGAAAAAGGCCTCTGTTCTCTCTGAAGCTTTCTTT

v_call: TRBV6-5
d_call: .
j_call: TRBJ2-1
clone_size: many
cdr3_aa: CASSSPSNEQFF
cdr3_nt: TGTGCCAGCAGTTCTCCGAGCAATGAGCAGTTCTTC

v_call: TRBV12-3/TRBV12-4
d_call: TRBD2
j_call: TRBJ2-1
clone_size: .
cdr3_aa: CASSRDYYNEQFF
cdr3_nt: TGTGCCAGCAGCAGGGACTACTACAATGAGCAGTTCTTC

v_call: TRBV12-3/TRBV12-4
d_call: .
j_call: TRBJ2-2
clone_size: .
cdr3_aa: CASSSPIKGMVTGELFF
cdr3_nt: TGTGCCAGCAGTTCTCCAATAAAGGGGATGGTCACCGGGGAGCTGTTTTTT

v_call: TRBV7-8
d_call: TRBD2
j_call: TRBJ2-1
clone_size: few
cdr3_aa: CASSFTSGGNNEQFF
cdr3_nt: TGTGCCAGCAGCTTCACTAGCGGGGGGAACAATGAGCAGTTCTTC

v_call: TRBV3-1
d_call: TRBD2
j_call: TRBJ2-1
clone_size: few
cdr3_aa: CASSQDASGGGNEQFF
cdr3_nt: TGTGCCAGCAGCCAAGATGCCAGCGGGGGAGGGAATGAGCAGTTCTTC

v_call: TRBV30
d_call: TRBD2
j_call: TRBJ2-2
clone_size: few
cdr3_aa: CAWNSVLAGAITGELFF
cdr3_nt: TGTGCCTGGAATTCAGTTCTAGCGGGAGCTATCACCGGGGAGCTGTTTTTT

v_call: TRBV7-2
d_call: .
j_call: TRBJ2-7
clone_size: .
cdr3_aa: CASSLGSTYEQYF
cdr3_nt: TGTGCCAGCAGCTTAGGGAGCACCTACGAGCAGTACTTC

v_call: TRBV12-3/TRBV12-4
d_call: TRBD2
j_call: TRBJ2-7
clone_size: many
cdr3_aa: CATKGGGNYEQYF
cdr3_nt: TGTGCCACCAAGGGCGGGGGGAACTACGAGCAGTACTTC

v_call: TRBV20-1
d_call: .
j_call: TRBJ1-5
clone_size: many
cdr3_aa: CSARQASNQPQHF
cdr3_nt: TGCAGTGCTAGACAGGCCAGCAATCAGCCCCAGCATTTT